This entry features one T cell receptor beta chain sequence. The entry originates in a study of T cell responses to AZD1222 COVID-19 vaccine. The CDR3 runs to 16 residues. V lost 2 bases to trimming and J lost 3 bases, with 14 bases between them. Germline V CDR1 and CDR2: LNHDA, SQIVND (reference sequence). Assay: immunoSEQ multiplex PCR; the TCRdb copy retains only in-frame clones and omits some. The table includes 140,000 or so clones, roughly 84% detected once. The receptor's source is an adult who received the AZD1222 COVID-19 vaccine. V usage is TRBV19 and J usage is TRBJ2-1, with D maybe TRBD2 (5 bases). The sample here was peripheral blood, taken 28 days after the second AZD1222 dose. The CDR3 bases are TGTGCCAGTAGTATAATCAGGACTGGAAACTACAATGAGCAGTTCTTC. It specifies CASSIIRTGNYNEQFF.